This T cell receptor (beta chain) was sequenced during a study of blood T cell repertoires in COVID-19. Germline V CDR1 and CDR2: KGHDR, SFDVKD. The CDR3 consists of 15 residues. Trimming shortened V by 4 bases and J by 0 bases, and 9 bases separated the two germline ends. The table came from immunoSEQ multiplex PCR; TCRdb's copy has only in-frame clones and leaves some out. The sample contains around 160,000 clones, approximately 80% of which appear only once. The specimen sequenced was peripheral blood. The chain recombines TRBV24-1 with TRBJ1-5; no firm D call. This clonotype originated in a man in his 60s with active or convalescent COVID-19. Here the CDR3 reads CATSEGRYSNQPQHF. The CDR3 DNA follows: TGTGCCACCAGTGAGGGCAGATATAGCAATCAGCCCCAGCATTTT.